This T cell receptor beta chain was captured in a study of shared clonotypes between healthy human individuals. About the research overall: Researchers drew samples from two women and three men aged 18 to 49.

The repertoire was sequenced with immunoSEQ multiplex PCR; TCRdb's copy has only in-frame clones and lacks some. Of 2,100,000 or so clones listed, approximately 94% are singletons. General observations from the study: In contrast to clonotypes shared by all four donors, non-shared clonotypes had lower generation probabilities.

Comments on this clone: Its antigen is as yet unknown.

J gave up 7 bases and V 2 bases, and 8 bases lay outside the gene matches. Germline lookup yields CDR1 SGHTA and CDR2 FQGNSA. This CDR3 spans 16 amino acids. The sequence was obtained from a man in his late teens or twenties in good health. The chain joins TRBV7-2 to TRBJ2-2; 9 bases are a match to TRBD2. The sequenced material came from naive CD4+ T cells sorted from blood. This sample's subset: CD45RA+ positively selected. The CDR3 DNA is TGTGCCAGCAGCTTAAGGACTAGCGTCCAAGTCGGGGAGCTGTTTTTT. This gives the protein CASSLRTSVQVGELFF.